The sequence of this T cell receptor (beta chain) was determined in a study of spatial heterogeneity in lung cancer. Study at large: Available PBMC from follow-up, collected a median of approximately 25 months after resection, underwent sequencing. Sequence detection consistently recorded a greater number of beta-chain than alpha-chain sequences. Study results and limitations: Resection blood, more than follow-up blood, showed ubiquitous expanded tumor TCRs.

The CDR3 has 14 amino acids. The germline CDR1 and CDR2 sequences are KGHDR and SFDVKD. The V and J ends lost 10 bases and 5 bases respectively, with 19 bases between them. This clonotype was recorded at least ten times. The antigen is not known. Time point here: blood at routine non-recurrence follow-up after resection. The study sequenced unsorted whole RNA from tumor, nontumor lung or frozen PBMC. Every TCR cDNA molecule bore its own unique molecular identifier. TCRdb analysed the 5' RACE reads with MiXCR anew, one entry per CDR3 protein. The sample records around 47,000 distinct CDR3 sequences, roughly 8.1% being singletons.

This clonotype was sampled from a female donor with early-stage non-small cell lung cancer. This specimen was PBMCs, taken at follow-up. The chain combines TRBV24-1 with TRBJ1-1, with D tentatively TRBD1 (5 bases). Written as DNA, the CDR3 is TGTGCCACGGCGGCGAACGGGGCTCGGACTGAAGCTTTCTTT. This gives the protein CATAANGARTEAFF.